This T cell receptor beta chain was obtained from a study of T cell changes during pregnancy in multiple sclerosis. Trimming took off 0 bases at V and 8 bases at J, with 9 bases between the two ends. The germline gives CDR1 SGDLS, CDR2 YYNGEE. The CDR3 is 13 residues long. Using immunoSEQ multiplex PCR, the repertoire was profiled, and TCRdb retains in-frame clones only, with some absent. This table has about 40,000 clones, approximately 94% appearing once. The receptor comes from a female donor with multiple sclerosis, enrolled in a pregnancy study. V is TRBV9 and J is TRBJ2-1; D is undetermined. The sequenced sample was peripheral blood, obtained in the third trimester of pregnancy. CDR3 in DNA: TGTGCCAGCAGCGTAGCTTTGGTAGATGAGCAGTTCTTC. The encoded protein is CASSVALVDEQFF.